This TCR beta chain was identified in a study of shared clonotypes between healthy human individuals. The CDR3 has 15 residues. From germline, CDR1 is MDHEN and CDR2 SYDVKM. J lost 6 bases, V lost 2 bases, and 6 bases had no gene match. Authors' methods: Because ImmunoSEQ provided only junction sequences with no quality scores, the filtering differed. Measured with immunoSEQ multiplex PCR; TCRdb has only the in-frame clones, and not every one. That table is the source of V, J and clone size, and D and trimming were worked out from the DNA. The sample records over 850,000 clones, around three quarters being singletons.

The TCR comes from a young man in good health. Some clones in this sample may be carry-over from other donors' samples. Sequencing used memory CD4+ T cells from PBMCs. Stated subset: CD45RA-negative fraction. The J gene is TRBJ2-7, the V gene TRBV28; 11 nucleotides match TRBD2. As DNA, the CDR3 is TGTGCCAGCAGTTTACCGCTAGCGGGAGGATCCGAGCAGTACTTC. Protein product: CASSLPLAGGSEQYF. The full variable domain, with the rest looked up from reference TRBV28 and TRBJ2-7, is DVKVTQSSRYLVKRTGEKVFLECVQDMDHENMFWYRQDPGLGLRLIYFSYDVKMKEKGDIPEGYSVSREKKERFSLILESASTNQTSMYLCASSLPLAGGSEQYFGPGTRLTVT.